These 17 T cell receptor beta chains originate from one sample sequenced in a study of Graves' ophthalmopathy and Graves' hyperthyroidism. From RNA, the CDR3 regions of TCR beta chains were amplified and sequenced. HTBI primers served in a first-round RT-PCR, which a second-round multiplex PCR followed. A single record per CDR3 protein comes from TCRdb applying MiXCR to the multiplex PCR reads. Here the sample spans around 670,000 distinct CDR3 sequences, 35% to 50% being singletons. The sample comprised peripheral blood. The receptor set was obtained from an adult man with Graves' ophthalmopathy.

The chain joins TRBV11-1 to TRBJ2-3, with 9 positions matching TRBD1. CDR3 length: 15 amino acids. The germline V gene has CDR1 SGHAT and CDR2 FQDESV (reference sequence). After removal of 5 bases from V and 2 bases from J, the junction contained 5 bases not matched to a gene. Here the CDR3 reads CASSPTGGYTDTQYF. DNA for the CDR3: TGTGCCAGCAGCCCGACAGGGGGGTACACAGATACGCAGTATTTT.

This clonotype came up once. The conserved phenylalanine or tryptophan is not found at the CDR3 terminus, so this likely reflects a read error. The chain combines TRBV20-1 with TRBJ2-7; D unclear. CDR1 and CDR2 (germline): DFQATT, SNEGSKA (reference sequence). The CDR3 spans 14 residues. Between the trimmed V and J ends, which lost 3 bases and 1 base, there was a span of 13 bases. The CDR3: CSARPQLLSYEQYL. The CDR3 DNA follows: TGCAGTGCTAGGCCACAACTCCTTTCCTACGAGCAGTACCTC.

CDR3 bases: TGTGCCACCAGAGACAGGGGAACTGAAGCTTTCTTT. Protein: CATRDRGTEAFF. V gene TRBV15 combines with J gene TRBJ1-1; 8 bases are a match to TRBD1. With V trimmed by 6 bases and J by 5 bases, 2 bases remained unmatched. Per the germline V gene, CDR1 is LNHNV and CDR2 is YYDKDF (reference sequence). This CDR3 region has 12 residues.

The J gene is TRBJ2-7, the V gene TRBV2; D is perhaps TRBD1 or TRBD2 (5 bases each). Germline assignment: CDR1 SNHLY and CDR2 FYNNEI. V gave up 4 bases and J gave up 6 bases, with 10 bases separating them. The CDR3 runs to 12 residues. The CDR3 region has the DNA TGTGCCAGCAGTGGGGCAGGGACCGAGCAGTACTTC. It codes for CASSGAGTEQYF. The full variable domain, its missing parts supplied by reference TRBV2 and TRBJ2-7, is EPEVTQTPSHQVTQMGQEVILRCVPISNHLYFYWYRQILGQKVEFLVSFYNNEISEKSEIFDDQFSVERPDGSNFTLKIRSTKLEDSAMYFCASSGAGTEQYFGPGTRLTVT.

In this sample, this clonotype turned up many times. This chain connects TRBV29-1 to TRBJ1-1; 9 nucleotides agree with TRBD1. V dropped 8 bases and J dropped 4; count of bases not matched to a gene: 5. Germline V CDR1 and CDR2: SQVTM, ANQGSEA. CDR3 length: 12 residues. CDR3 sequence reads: CSIDRGSTEAFF. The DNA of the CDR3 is TGCAGCATAGACAGGGGGAGCACTGAAGCTTTCTTT.

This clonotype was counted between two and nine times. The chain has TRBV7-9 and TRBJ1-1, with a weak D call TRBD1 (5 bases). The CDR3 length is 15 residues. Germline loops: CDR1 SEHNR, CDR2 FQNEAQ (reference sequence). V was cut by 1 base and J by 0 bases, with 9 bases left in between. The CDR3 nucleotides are TGTGCCAGCAGCTTAGTCAGGGTTATGAACACTGAAGCTTTCTTT. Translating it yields CASSLVRVMNTEAFF. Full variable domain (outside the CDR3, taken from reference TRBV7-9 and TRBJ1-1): DTGVSQNPRHKITKRGQNVTFRCDPISEHNRLYWYRQTLGQGPEFLTYFQNEAQLEKSRLLSDRFSAERPKGSFSTLEIQRTEQGDSAMYLCASSLVRVMNTEAFFGQGTRLTVV.

The CDR3 sequence is CASGPALPSTDTQYF. The CDR3, as DNA: TGTGCCAGCGGCCCGGCCCTCCCTAGCACAGATACGCAGTATTTT. The J gene is TRBJ2-3, the V gene TRBV12-3 or TRBV12-4; D is unresolved. The CDR3 is 15 residues long. Trimming removed 8 bases from V and 0 bases from J, with 15 bases in between.

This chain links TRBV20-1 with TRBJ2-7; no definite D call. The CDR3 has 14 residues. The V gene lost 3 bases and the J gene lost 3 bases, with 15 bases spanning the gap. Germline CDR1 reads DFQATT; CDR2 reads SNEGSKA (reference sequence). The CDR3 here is CSASGRLALYEQYF. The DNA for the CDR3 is TGCAGTGCTAGTGGGCGCCTGGCCCTCTACGAGCAGTACTTC.

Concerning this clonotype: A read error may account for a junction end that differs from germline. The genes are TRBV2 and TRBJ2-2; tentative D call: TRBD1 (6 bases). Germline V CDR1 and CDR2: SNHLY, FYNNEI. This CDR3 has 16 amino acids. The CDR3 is CASSVWQGLDTEELFF. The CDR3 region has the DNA TGTGCCAGCAGTGTTTGGCAGGGGCTGGACACCGAGGAGCTGTTTTTT.

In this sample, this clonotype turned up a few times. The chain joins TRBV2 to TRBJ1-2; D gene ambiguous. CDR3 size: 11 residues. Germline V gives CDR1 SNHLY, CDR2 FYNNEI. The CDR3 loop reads CAKHGDYGYTF. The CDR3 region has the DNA TGTGCTAAACACGGGGACTATGGCTACACCTTC.

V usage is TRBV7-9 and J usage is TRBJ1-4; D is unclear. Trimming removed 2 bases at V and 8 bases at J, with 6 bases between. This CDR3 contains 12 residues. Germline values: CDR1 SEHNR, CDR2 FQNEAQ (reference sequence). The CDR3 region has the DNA TGTGCCAGCAGCTTACCGGGGGAAAAACTGTTTTTT. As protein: CASSLPGEKLFF.

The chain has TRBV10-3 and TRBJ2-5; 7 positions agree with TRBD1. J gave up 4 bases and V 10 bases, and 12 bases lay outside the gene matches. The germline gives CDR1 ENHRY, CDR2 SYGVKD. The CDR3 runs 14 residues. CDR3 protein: CASSTGQRVETQYF. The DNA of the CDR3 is TGTGCCAGCTCCACGGGACAGAGAGTAGAGACCCAGTACTTC.

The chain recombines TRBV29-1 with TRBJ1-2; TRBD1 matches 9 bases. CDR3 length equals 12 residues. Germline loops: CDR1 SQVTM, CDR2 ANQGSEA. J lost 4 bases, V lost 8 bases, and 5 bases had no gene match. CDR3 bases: TGCAGCAGACCGACAGGGGGCTATGGCTACACCTTC. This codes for CSRPTGGYGYTF.

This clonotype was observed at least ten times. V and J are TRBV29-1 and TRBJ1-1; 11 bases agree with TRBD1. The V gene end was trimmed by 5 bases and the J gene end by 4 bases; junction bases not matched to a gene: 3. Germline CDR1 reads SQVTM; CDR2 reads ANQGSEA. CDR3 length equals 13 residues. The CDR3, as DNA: TGCAGCGTTACCGGGACAGGGGGCACTGAAGCTTTCTTT. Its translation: CSVTGTGGTEAFF.

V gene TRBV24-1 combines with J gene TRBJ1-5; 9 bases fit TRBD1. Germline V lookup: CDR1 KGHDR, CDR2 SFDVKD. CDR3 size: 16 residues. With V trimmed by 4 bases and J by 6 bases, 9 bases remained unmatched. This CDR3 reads CATSDPGTGNTQPQHF. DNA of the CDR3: TGTGCCACCAGTGACCCAGGGACAGGGAATACTCAGCCCCAGCATTTT.

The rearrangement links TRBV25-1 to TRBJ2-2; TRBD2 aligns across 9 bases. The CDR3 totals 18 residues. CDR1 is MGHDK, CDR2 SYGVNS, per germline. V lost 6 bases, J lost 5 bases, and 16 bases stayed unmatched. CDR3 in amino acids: CASSQTLVAGEGTGELFF. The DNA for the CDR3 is TGTGCCAGCAGCCAGACTCTAGTAGCGGGGGAGGGGACCGGGGAGCTGTTTTTT.

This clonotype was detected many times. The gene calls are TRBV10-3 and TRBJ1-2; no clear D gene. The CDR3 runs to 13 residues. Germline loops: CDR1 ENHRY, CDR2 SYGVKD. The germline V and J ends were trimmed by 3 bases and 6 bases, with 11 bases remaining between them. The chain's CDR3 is CAISETPPDGYTF. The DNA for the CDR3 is TGTGCCATCAGTGAAACTCCCCCGGATGGCTACACCTTC.